This T cell receptor beta chain was retrieved from a study of OX40 agonist ivuxolimab in advanced cancers. Study-level points and caveats: Among T cells, CD8+ cells averaged more expanded clones than CD4+ cells. A proportion of nonresponders additionally exhibited low normalized T-cell clonal expansion. Clones of CD4+ and CD8+ blood T cells grew by week 6 at doses of 0.1 to 3.0 mg/kg.

As for this clone: What it binds is not known.

Sequencing used immunoSEQ multiplex PCR; TCRdb keeps in-frame clones, though not all of them. The sample consists of about 8,000 clones, 85% to 90% of them appearing once. Germline lookup yields CDR1 SGDLS and CDR2 YYNGEE. The CDR3 loop spans 13 amino acids. The V end lost 0 bases, the J end lost 6 bases, and 10 bases lay between the germline ends. Blood specimens came from baseline, cycle 4 day 1, and cycle 7 day 1. The source of this sequence is an adult with an advanced solid tumor such as melanoma, head and neck, liver or kidney cancer. The sequencing here drew on CD4+ or CD8+ T cells sorted from blood, taken in a trial of the OX40 agonist ivuxolimab. The J gene is TRBJ2-7, the V gene TRBV9, with a possible D match to TRBD2 (5 bases). The CDR3 sequence is CASSVEAEAEQYF. The CDR3 DNA sequence: TGTGCCAGCAGCGTAGAGGCGGAGGCCGAGCAGTACTTC.